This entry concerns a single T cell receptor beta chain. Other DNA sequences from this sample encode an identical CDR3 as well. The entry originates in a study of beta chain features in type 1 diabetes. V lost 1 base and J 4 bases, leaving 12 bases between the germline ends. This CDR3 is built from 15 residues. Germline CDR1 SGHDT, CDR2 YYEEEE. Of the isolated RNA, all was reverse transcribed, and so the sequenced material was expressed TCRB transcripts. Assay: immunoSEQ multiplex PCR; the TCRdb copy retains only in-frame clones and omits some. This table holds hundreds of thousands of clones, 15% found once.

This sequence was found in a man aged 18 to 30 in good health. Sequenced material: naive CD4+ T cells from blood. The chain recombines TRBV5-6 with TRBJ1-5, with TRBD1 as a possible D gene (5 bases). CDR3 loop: CASSLRGVSNQPQHF. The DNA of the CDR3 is TGTGCCAGCAGCTTGAGGGGAGTGTCGAATCAGCCCCAGCATTTT.